Described below is a single T cell receptor (beta chain) sequence and its context. The antigen is undetermined. The beta constant-region primer was an equimolar mix of two oligonucleotides covering TRBC1 and TRBC2. Four rounds of PCR amplified the ligated cDNA using nested alpha and beta constant-region primers plus SP2. The cDNA 3' end received a ligated single-stranded oligonucleotide carrying the SP2 primer and a 12-nucleotide UMI. From the UMI-ligation and nested PCR reads, TCRdb called clonotypes with MiXCR, one entry per CDR3 protein. The table shows around 160,000 distinct CDR3 sequences, with 20% to 25% occurring only once. The source of the sample is a study of naive and memory T cell subsets. Study-wide findings and caveats: RNA-based TCR counts may shift with T cell activation and differentiation. A few larger clonotypes appeared in naive repertoires, especially CD8, possibly memory cells re-expressing CD45RA. Diversity fell and Gini index rose from naive through CM, EM, EMRA.

CD4 T cells were positively selected, then CD8 T cells from the CD4-negative fraction. Source material: naive CD4+ T cells from blood. The source of this sequence is a human donor in good health.

CDR3 protein: CASSKAPTSGANVLTF. CDR3 bases: TGTGCCAGCAGCAAAGCCCCTACCTCTGGGGCCAACGTCCTGACTTTC. The chain is built from TRBV11-2 and TRBJ2-6; no firm D call. The germline gives CDR1 SGHAT, CDR2 FQNNGV. The CDR3 length is 16 residues. V was shortened by 5 bases and J by 0 bases, with 11 bases between the two germline ends.